This T cell receptor beta chain was captured by sequencing in a study of cytomegalovirus exposure and HLA in healthy donors. Only a few counts were recorded for this clone. Its antigen is unknown. Trimming removed 4 bases at V and 0 bases at J, with 10 bases between. CDR1 and CDR2 from the germline V gene are MNHNS and SASEGT. This CDR3 contains 15 residues. Study-level results: Later work associated roughly 17,000 TCR beta sequences with HLA alleles at 0.05 false discovery rate. The classifier reportedly diagnosed cytomegalovirus status with high specificity and sensitivity.

PCR involved 60 Vbeta and 13 Jbeta primers. Generated by immunoSEQ multiplex PCR, the TCRdb table keeps only in-frame clones and is missing some. The sample gives 250,000 or so clones, around 81% of which show up once; almost 8% is in the top ten. The specimen sequenced was PBMCs. V usage is TRBV6-1 and J usage is TRBJ2-1; perhaps TRBD2 as D (6 bases). This receptor was taken from a woman aged 60-70 years in good health and CMV-seropositive. CDR3 sequence (DNA): TGTGCCAGCAGTGGAGTGGGGGGCTCCTACAATGAGCAGTTCTTC. It encodes CASSGVGGSYNEQFF.